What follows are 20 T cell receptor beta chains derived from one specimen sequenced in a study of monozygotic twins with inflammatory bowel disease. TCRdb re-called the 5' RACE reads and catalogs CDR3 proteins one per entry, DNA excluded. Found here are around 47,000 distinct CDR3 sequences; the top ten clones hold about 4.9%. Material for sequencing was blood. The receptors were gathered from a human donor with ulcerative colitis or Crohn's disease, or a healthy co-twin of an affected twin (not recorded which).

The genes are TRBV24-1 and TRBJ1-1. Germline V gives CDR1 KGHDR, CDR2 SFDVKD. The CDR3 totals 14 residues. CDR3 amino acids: CATSARAREAEAFF.

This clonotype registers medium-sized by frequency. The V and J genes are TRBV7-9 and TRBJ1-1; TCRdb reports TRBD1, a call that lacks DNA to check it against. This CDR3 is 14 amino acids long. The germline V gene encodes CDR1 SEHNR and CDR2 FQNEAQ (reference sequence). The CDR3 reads CASSLAGANTEAFF.

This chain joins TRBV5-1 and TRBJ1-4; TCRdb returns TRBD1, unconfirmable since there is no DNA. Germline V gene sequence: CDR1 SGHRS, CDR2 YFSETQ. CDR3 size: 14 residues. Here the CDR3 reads CASSRDRDDGKLFF.

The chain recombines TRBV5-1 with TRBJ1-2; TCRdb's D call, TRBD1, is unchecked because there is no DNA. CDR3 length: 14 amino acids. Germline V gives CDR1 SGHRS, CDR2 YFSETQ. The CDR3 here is CASQQGNTNYGYTF.

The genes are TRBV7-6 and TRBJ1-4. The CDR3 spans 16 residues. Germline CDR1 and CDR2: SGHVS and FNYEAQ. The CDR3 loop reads CASSARQGGSNEKLFF.

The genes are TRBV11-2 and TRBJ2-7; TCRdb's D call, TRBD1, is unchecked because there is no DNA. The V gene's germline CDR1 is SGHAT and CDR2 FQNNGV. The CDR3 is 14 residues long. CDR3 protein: CASSLDGGASEQYF.

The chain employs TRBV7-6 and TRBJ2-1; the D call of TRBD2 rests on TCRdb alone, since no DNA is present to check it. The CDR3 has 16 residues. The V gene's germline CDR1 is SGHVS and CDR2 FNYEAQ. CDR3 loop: CASSLASGRAWNEQFF.

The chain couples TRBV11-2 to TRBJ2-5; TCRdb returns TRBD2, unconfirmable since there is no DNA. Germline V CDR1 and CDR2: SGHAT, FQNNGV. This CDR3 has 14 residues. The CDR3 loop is CASNDRTSGETQYF. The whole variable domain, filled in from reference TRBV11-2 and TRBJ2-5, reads EAGVAQSPRYKIIEKRQSVAFWCNPISGHATLYWYQQILGQGPKLLIQFQNNGVVDDSQLPKDRFSAERLKGVDSTLKIQPAKLEDSAVYLCASNDRTSGETQYFGPGTRLLVL.

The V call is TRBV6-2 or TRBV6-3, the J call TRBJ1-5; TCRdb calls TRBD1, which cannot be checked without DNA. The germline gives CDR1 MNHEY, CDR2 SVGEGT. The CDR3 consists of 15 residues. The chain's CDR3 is CASTRTGGNNQPQHF.

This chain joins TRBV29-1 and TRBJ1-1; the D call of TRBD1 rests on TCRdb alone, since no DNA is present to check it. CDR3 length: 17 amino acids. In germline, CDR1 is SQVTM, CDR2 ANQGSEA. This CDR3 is CSVENPPDRGGTQRPFF.

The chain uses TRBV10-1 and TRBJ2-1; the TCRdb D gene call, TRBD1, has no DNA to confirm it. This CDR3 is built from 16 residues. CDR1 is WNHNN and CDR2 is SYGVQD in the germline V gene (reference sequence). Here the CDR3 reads CASSEGGKSSYNEQFF.

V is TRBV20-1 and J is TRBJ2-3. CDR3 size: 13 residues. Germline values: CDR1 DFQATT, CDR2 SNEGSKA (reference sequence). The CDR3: CSARVYRTDTQYF.

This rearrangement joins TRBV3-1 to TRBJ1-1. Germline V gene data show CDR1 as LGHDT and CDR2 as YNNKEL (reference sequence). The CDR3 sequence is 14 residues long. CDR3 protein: CASSYSGANTEAFF.

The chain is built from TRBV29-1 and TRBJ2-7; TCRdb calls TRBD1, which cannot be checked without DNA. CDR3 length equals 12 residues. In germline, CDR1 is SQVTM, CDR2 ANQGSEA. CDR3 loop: CSVASGPDEQYF.

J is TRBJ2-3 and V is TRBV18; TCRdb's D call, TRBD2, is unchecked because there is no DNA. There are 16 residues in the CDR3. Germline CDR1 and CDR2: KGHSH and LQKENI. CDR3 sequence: CASSPGSTSGTDTQYF.

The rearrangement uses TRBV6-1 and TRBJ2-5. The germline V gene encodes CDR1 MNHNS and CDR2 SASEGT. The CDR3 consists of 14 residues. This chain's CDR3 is CASSGRRIEETQYF.

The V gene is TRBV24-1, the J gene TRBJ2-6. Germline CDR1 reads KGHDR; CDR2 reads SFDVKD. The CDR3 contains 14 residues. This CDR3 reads CATSDSRGANVLTF.

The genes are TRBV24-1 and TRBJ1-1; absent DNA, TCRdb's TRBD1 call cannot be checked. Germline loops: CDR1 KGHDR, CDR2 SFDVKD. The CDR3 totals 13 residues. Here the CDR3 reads CATRGTGFTEAFF.

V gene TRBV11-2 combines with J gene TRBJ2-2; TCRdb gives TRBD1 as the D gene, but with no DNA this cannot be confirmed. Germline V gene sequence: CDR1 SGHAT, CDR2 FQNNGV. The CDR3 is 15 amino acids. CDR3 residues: CASSLGGTGTGELFF.

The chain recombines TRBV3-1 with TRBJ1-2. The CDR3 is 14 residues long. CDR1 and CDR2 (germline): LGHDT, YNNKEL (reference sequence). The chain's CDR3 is CASSQESLLGGYTF.